These 16 T cell receptor beta chains originate from one sample sequenced in a study of Ad26.COV2.S vaccination and SARS-CoV-2 variants. Treatment: 15 to 20 received Ad26.COV2.S at low or high dose, single or two shots; about 5 received placebo; per-sample allocation not given. At day 63 after the first vaccine or placebo injection, samples were drawn. Sequencing used immunoSEQ multiplex PCR; TCRdb keeps in-frame clones, though not all of them. This table has hundreds of thousands of clones, approximately 90% appearing once. Specimen: peripheral blood, collected in a trial of Ad26.COV2.S vaccine versus placebo. These receptors were taken from a person between 18 and 65 years old who received the Ad26.COV2.S COVID-19 vaccine or a placebo.

As for this clone: Other nucleotide sequences from this sample produce the same CDR3. The chain employs TRBV11-3 and TRBJ1-1; weak D call: TRBD1 (5 bases). Trimming pared 3 bases from V and 1 base from J, leaving 12 bases between. There are 15 residues in the CDR3. Per the germline V gene, CDR1 is SGHNT and CDR2 is YENEEA. CDR3 loop: CASSLGGRGNTEAFF. CDR3 sequence (DNA): TGTGCCAGCAGCTTGGGGGGGAGAGGGAACACTGAAGCTTTCTTT.

The chain has TRBV7-2 and TRBJ1-4, with TRBD1 as a possible D gene (5 bases). This CDR3 region has 15 residues. Germline V gene data show CDR1 as SGHTA and CDR2 as FQGNSA. Trimming shortened V by 5 bases and J by 0 bases, and 10 bases separated the two germline ends. DNA of the CDR3: TGTGCCAGCAGCGGCCGGGACGCAACTAATGAAAAACTGTTTTTT. Its translation is CASSGRDATNEKLFF.

This clone was seen once. The V call is TRBV9, the J call TRBJ2-7; 7 nucleotides match TRBD2. Germline trimming cut 3 bases from V and 8 bases from J; bases unmatched to any gene: 14. The CDR3 is 15 amino acids. Germline V gene data show CDR1 as SGDLS and CDR2 as YYNGEE. The CDR3 sequence is CASSASTTRTSQQYF. CDR3 coding DNA: TGTGCCAGCAGCGCCTCGACCACTAGGACTAGTCAGCAGTACTTC.

The chain combines TRBV11-3 with TRBJ2-1; 7 nucleotides match TRBD1. This CDR3 is 14 amino acids long. V lost 2 bases to trimming and J lost 5 bases; unmatched junction nucleotides: 3. Germline V gene data show CDR1 as SGHNT and CDR2 as YENEEA. CDR3 sequence: CASSLTGTDNEQFF. DNA for the CDR3: TGTGCCAGCAGCTTAACCGGGACAGACAATGAGCAGTTCTTC.

DNA of the CDR3: TGTGCCAGCAGCGTTACTAGCGGGGCGTACGAGCAGTACTTC. It encodes CASSVTSGAYEQYF. The chain links TRBV6-5 to TRBJ2-7; 10 nucleotides align to TRBD2. V lost 6 bases, J lost 4 bases, and 6 bases stayed unmatched. Germline V gives CDR1 MNHEY, CDR2 SVGAGI. This CDR3 comprises 14 residues.

The chain is built from TRBV19 and TRBJ2-2; no firm D call. This CDR3 has 16 amino acids. The V end was cut by 3 bases, the J end by 0 bases, with 11 bases between. Germline V gene data show CDR1 as LNHDA and CDR2 as SQIVND (reference sequence). Here the CDR3 DNA reads TGTGCCAGTAGTATCAATCCGTTCGCGAACACCGGGGAGCTGTTTTTT. As protein: CASSINPFANTGELFF.

The genes are TRBV4-3 and TRBJ2-1, with 10 positions matching TRBD2. The length of the CDR3 is 16 residues. The J segment lost 9 bases and the V segment lost 0 bases, leaving 8 bases of the junction unmatched. Germline assignment: CDR1 LGHNA and CDR2 YSLEER. The DNA of the CDR3 is TGCGCCAGCAGCCAAGAACCACTAGCGGGAAAAAGTGAGCAGTTCTTC. Translated: CASSQEPLAGKSEQFF.

The chain is built from TRBV7-9 and TRBJ1-1; tentative D call: TRBD1 (5 bases). Trimming removed 4 bases from V and 1 base from J, with 10 bases in between. Germline-derived CDR1 and CDR2 are SEHNR and FQNEAQ (reference sequence). There are 14 residues in the CDR3. In DNA form, the CDR3 reads TGTGCCAGCAGCTGGAGACAGTCGAACACTGAAGCTTTCTTT. Its protein is CASSWRQSNTEAFF.

This rearrangement joins TRBV7-2 to TRBJ2-5, with 7 bases that match TRBD1. The CDR3 loop spans 13 amino acids. From germline, CDR1 is SGHTA and CDR2 FQGNSA. Trimming at V came to 10 bases and at J to 1 base, leaving 6 bases not matched to a gene. CDR3 in DNA: TGTGCCACAGGGGGTCGGACCCAAGAGACCCAGTACTTC. Encoded protein: CATGGRTQETQYF.

The chain recombines TRBV11-3 with TRBJ2-7, with 11 bases that match TRBD1. Losses at the gene ends were 5 bases for V and 6 bases for J; bases not matched to a gene: 6. The CDR3 is made up of 14 amino acids. CDR1 SGHNT and CDR2 YENEEA come from the germline V gene. Here the CDR3 DNA reads TGTGCCAGCAGCCACGCCGGGACAGGGGGCGAGCAGTACTTC. It specifies CASSHAGTGGEQYF.

V and J are TRBV19 and TRBJ1-5, with 7 bases aligning to TRBD1. The CDR3 is 16 amino acids. V lost 3 bases to trimming and J lost 2 bases; unmatched junction nucleotides: 7. Germline V gene data show CDR1 as LNHDA and CDR2 as SQIVND (reference sequence). The CDR3 region is CASSIQGGRGNQPQHF. The DNA of the CDR3 is TGTGCCAGTAGTATTCAGGGGGGGAGAGGCAATCAGCCCCAGCATTTT.

V and J are TRBV25-1 and TRBJ2-3; the match to TRBD1 covers 8 bases. Per germline, CDR1 MGHDK and CDR2 SYGVNS. The trim removed 6 bases at V and 1 base at J, leaving 0 bases unmatched. CDR3 length: 13 residues. CDR3 bases: TGTGCCAGCAGGGGACAGGGCACAGATACGCAGTATTTT. It is translated as CASRGQGTDTQYF.

The V call is TRBV7-2, the J call TRBJ2-7; TRBD2 might be the D (6 bases). This CDR3 contains 15 residues. Trimming shortened V by 3 bases and J by 0 bases, and 12 bases separated the two germline ends. CDR1 and CDR2 from the germline V gene are SGHTA and FQGNSA. The CDR3, as DNA: TGTGCCAGCAGCTTTGGGCGGGGCCCCTCCTACGAGCAGTACTTC. Translated, it gives CASSFGRGPSYEQYF.

V and J are TRBV7-2 and TRBJ2-3; D is possibly TRBD2 (5 bases). Germline loops: CDR1 SGHTA, CDR2 FQGNSA. The germline V and J ends were trimmed by 6 bases and 1 base, with 11 bases remaining between them. This CDR3 is built from 14 residues. The CDR3: CASSHGLGTDTQYF. DNA of the CDR3: TGTGCCAGCAGTCATGGACTGGGCACAGATACGCAGTATTTT.

The chain joins TRBV5-1 to TRBJ2-3, with D perhaps TRBD2 (6 bases). This CDR3 is 13 amino acids long. V lost 4 bases to trimming and J lost 5 bases, with 11 bases between them. The germline gives CDR1 SGHRS, CDR2 YFSETQ. The CDR3, as DNA: TGCGCCAGCAGCCCGGGACTTCAAGATACGCAGTATTTT. This translates into CASSPGLQDTQYF.

V usage is TRBV19 and J usage is TRBJ1-6; possibly TRBD1 for D (6 bases). The germline V gene has CDR1 LNHDA and CDR2 SQIVND (reference sequence). This CDR3 is 15 amino acids long. Trimming stripped 3 bases from V and 8 bases from J, with 14 bases between. The CDR3 DNA sequence: TGTGCCAGTAGTATCTCATCATACAGGGATTCACCCCTCCACTTT. Protein: CASSISSYRDSPLHF.